This T cell receptor (beta chain) derives from a study of control samples from healthy donors and cancer patients. Assay used: immunoSEQ multiplex PCR; TCRdb lists only in-frame clones, some missing. The sample has about 130,000 clones, around 90% seen once. The CDR3 has 15 amino acids. Germline CDR1 reads ENHRY; CDR2 reads SYGVKD. With 7 bases removed from V and 3 bases from J, the gap between germline ends came to 19 bases. Material: blood. V and J are TRBV10-3 and TRBJ2-7; D is unclear. The TCR was taken from a man in his forties in good health. CDR3 coding DNA: TGTGCCATCAAAGATAGGATAGCCGACCACTACGAGCAGTACTTC. Translated, it gives CAIKDRIADHYEQYF.